Reported below is one TCR beta chain. No antigen is known for it. The record originates from a study of a mutant IDH1 vaccine in newly diagnosed glioma. Profiling relied on immunoSEQ multiplex PCR, and the TCRdb table lists in-frame clones only, not all of them. Among tens of thousands of clones listed, roughly 80% were seen once. The time point denotes: week 47, end of study. Every vaccination contained 300 ug of the mutant IDH1 20-mer peptide and was paired with topical imiquimod. Whole-study results and caveats: Among patients, about 94% showed immune responses induced by the vaccine.

V lost 3 bases and J lost 0, with 5 bases in between. CDR3 size: 13 residues. Germline lookup yields CDR1 LNHDA and CDR2 SQIVND (reference sequence). J is TRBJ1-2 and V is TRBV19; no clear D gene. The sample here was PBMCs, taken from a glioma patient whose treatment included an IDH1 peptide vaccine. The receptor's source is a man between 50 and 59 years old with glioma. CDR3: CASSIDTNYGYTF. Here the CDR3 DNA reads TGTGCCAGTAGTATTGACACTAACTATGGCTACACCTTC.